This T cell receptor beta chain was captured in a study of vaccination and CD4 T cells after COVID-19. As for the study in general: As a positive control, some control cultures were given a CEFX pool, while others were given an HIV-1 Nef pool or no peptide.

V was clipped by 0 bases and J by 7 bases, with 8 bases between them. Germline assignment: CDR1 SGHNT and CDR2 YYREEE (reference sequence). The CDR3 totals 14 residues. Concerning this clonotype: The antigen is not known.

Researchers used the Oncomine TCR Beta short-read assay to sequence DNA from cultured CD4+ T cells. TCRdb analysed the PCR reads with MiXCR anew, one entry per CDR3 protein. In the table there are about 21,000 distinct CDR3 sequences, around 43% of which are singletons. The treatment was: approximately 10-day PBMC culture with coronavirus spike peptide pools or control peptides (ViraFEST assay). For ViraFEST, peptide pools expanded antigen-specific T cells, after which the TCRs were sequenced. This material consisted of CD4+ T cells from blood, cultured in vitro, taken before SARS-CoV-2 vaccination. V usage is TRBV5-4 and J usage is TRBJ1-6; a possible D gene is TRBD1 (5 bases). The sequence derives from a human donor who had recovered from COVID-19. The CDR3 protein is CASSLDAGNSPLHF. The DNA of the CDR3 is TGTGCCAGCAGCTTGGATGCAGGGAATTCACCCCTCCACTTT.